This is a list of T cell receptor beta chains from one sample in a study of blood T cells in healthy people across ages. A single record per CDR3 protein comes from TCRdb applying MiXCR to the 5' RACE reads. The table has roughly 1.5 million distinct CDR3 sequences, 35% to 45% seen once; the top ten hold about 4.1%. The source material was blood. These receptors originate from a woman aged 18-29 years in good health. CDR3s include the opening cysteine and the closing phenylalanine or tryptophan. Each record gives: CDR3 length, J gene, clone size, D gene, V gene, CDR3 protein, CDR3 DNA. D genes are given only for firm matches. Clone sizes are given selectively: once, few, many, or a class where the clone is expanded.

CDR3 length: 15; J gene: TRBJ2-3; clone size: few; D gene: TRBD1; V gene: TRBV2; CDR3 protein: CASSDGDRGMDTQYF; CDR3 DNA: TGTGCCAGCAGTGACGGAGACAGGGGTATGGATACGCAGTATTTT
CDR3 length: 14; J gene: TRBJ2-2; clone size: -; D gene: TRBD1; V gene: TRBV20-1; CDR3 protein: CGASPGGITGELFF; CDR3 DNA: TGCGGTGCTAGTCCAGGGGGCATCACCGGGGAGCTGTTTTTT
CDR3 length: 14; J gene: TRBJ1-4; clone size: many; D gene: -; V gene: TRBV5-1; CDR3 protein: CASRRGATNEKLFF; CDR3 DNA: TGTGCCAGCAGGAGGGGGGCAACTAATGAAAAACTGTTTTTT
CDR3 length: 12; J gene: TRBJ2-1; clone size: few; D gene: -; V gene: TRBV13; CDR3 protein: CASILGLNEQFF; CDR3 DNA: TGTGCCAGCATCTTAGGGCTTAATGAGCAGTTCTTC
CDR3 length: 16; J gene: TRBJ1-5; clone size: -; D gene: -; V gene: TRBV7-9; CDR3 protein: CASSKNRRDLNQPQHF; CDR3 DNA: TGTGCCAGCAGTAAGAACAGGAGGGACTTAAATCAGCCCCAGCATTTT
CDR3 length: 16; J gene: TRBJ2-7; clone size: -; D gene: -; V gene: TRBV7-9; CDR3 protein: CASSVRTGLRFYEQYF; CDR3 DNA: TGTGCCAGCAGCGTAAGAACAGGGCTCAGATTCTACGAGCAGTACTTC
CDR3 length: 15; J gene: TRBJ2-1; clone size: -; D gene: -; V gene: TRBV7-2; CDR3 protein: CASSARLGYYNEQFF; CDR3 DNA: TGTGCCAGCAGCGCGCGACTAGGCTATTACAATGAGCAGTTCTTC
CDR3 length: 13; J gene: TRBJ2-3; clone size: -; D gene: TRBD2; V gene: TRBV10-3; CDR3 protein: CAMRGGGTDTQYF; CDR3 DNA: TGTGCCATGCGGGGGGGCGGCACAGATACGCAGTATTTT
CDR3 length: 12; J gene: TRBJ1-2; clone size: few; D gene: -; V gene: TRBV7-9; CDR3 protein: CASSLAVNGYTF; CDR3 DNA: TGTGCCAGCAGCTTAGCCGTCAATGGCTACACCTTC
CDR3 length: 14; J gene: TRBJ2-1; clone size: -; D gene: -; V gene: TRBV27; CDR3 protein: CASRTLTGPNEQFF; CDR3 DNA: TGTGCCAGCAGAACCCTAACTGGTCCCAATGAGCAGTTCTTC
CDR3 length: 16; J gene: TRBJ2-7; clone size: few; D gene: -; V gene: TRBV6-2/TRBV6-3; CDR3 protein: CASSYSSRRLTYEQYF; CDR3 DNA: TGTGCCAGCAGTTACTCCAGTCGAAGACTAACCTACGAGCAGTACTTC
CDR3 length: 15; J gene: TRBJ1-4; clone size: -; D gene: -; V gene: TRBV29-1; CDR3 protein: CSVEGTSGGGEKLFF; CDR3 DNA: TGCAGCGTTGAAGGGACCTCGGGCGGGGGTGAAAAACTGTTTTTT
CDR3 length: 14; J gene: TRBJ2-1; clone size: -; D gene: -; V gene: TRBV7-2; CDR3 protein: CASSLRSLGQTQFF; CDR3 DNA: TGTGCCAGCAGCTTACGAAGTCTCGGGCAGACCCAGTTCTTC
CDR3 length: 16; J gene: TRBJ2-1; clone size: -; D gene: TRBD2; V gene: TRBV4-3; CDR3 protein: CASSHLGTSVYNEQFF; CDR3 DNA: TGCGCCAGCAGCCACTTGGGGACTAGCGTTTACAATGAGCAGTTCTTC
CDR3 length: 15; J gene: TRBJ1-1; clone size: once; D gene: -; V gene: TRBV7-2; CDR3 protein: CASSAPGQPNTEAFF; CDR3 DNA: TGTGCCAGCAGCGCTCCGGGACAACCGAACACTGAAGCTTTCTTT
CDR3 length: 13; J gene: TRBJ2-7; clone size: -; D gene: -; V gene: TRBV6-5; CDR3 protein: CASSYSSVREQYF; CDR3 DNA: TGTGCCAGCAGTTACTCGTCAGTCCGGGAGCAGTACTTC
CDR3 length: 11; J gene: TRBJ2-1; clone size: few; D gene: -; V gene: TRBV11-2; CDR3 protein: CASSRAVEQFF; CDR3 DNA: TGTGCCAGTTCCAGGGCCGTTGAGCAGTTCTTC
CDR3 length: 16; J gene: TRBJ2-1; clone size: -; D gene: TRBD1; V gene: TRBV28; CDR3 protein: CASSPLARTGINEQFF; CDR3 DNA: TGTGCCAGCAGCCCCCTAGCGCGGACAGGGATCAATGAGCAGTTCTTC
CDR3 length: 16; J gene: TRBJ1-2; clone size: -; D gene: TRBD1; V gene: TRBV6-5; CDR3 protein: CASSFTWTGRNYGYTF; CDR3 DNA: TGTGCCAGCAGCTTTACTTGGACAGGGAGAAACTATGGCTACACCTTC
CDR3 length: 13; J gene: TRBJ1-6; clone size: few; D gene: -; V gene: TRBV12-3/TRBV12-4; CDR3 protein: CASSLNDGSPLHF; CDR3 DNA: TGTGCCAGCAGTCTTAATGATGGGTCACCCCTCCACTTT
CDR3 length: 15; J gene: TRBJ2-5; clone size: few; D gene: -; V gene: TRBV5-1; CDR3 protein: CASSFGLAGQETQYF; CDR3 DNA: TGCGCCAGCAGCTTTGGACTGGCGGGGCAAGAGACCCAGTACTTC
CDR3 length: 14; J gene: TRBJ2-2; clone size: few; D gene: -; V gene: TRBV7-8; CDR3 protein: CASSFPGTTGELFF; CDR3 DNA: TGTGCCAGCAGCTTTCCGGGGACCACCGGGGAGCTGTTTTTT
CDR3 length: 16; J gene: TRBJ2-1; clone size: few; D gene: TRBD1; V gene: TRBV29-1; CDR3 protein: CSDDDYVRTGVNEQFF; CDR3 DNA: TGCAGCGACGATGATTATGTCCGGACAGGGGTAAATGAGCAGTTCTTC
CDR3 length: 15; J gene: TRBJ2-5; clone size: -; D gene: -; V gene: TRBV12-3/TRBV12-4; CDR3 protein: CASSLGAVLGETQYF; CDR3 DNA: TGTGCCAGCAGTTTAGGAGCGGTCTTGGGTGAGACCCAGTACTTC
CDR3 length: 15; J gene: TRBJ2-7; clone size: few; D gene: -; V gene: TRBV6-6; CDR3 protein: CASSYSRGGISEQYF; CDR3 DNA: TGTGCCAGCAGTTACTCGAGAGGTGGGATAAGCGAGCAGTACTTC
CDR3 length: 13; J gene: TRBJ2-3; clone size: few; D gene: TRBD2; V gene: TRBV20-1; CDR3 protein: CSASIAGGSAQYF; CDR3 DNA: TGCAGTGCTAGCATAGCGGGAGGCTCGGCGCAGTATTTT
CDR3 length: 15; J gene: TRBJ1-2; clone size: -; D gene: TRBD1; V gene: TRBV4-3; CDR3 protein: CASSQGTAHNYGYTF; CDR3 DNA: TGCGCCAGCAGCCAGGGGACAGCCCATAACTATGGCTACACCTTC
CDR3 length: 15; J gene: TRBJ1-6; clone size: -; D gene: TRBD1; V gene: TRBV2; CDR3 protein: CASSGGQGTSSPLHF; CDR3 DNA: TGTGCCAGCAGTGGCGGACAGGGGACAAGTTCACCCCTCCACTTT
CDR3 length: 16; J gene: TRBJ1-5; clone size: -; D gene: -; V gene: TRBV6-5; CDR3 protein: CASSYSGHPPNQPQHF; CDR3 DNA: TGTGCCAGCAGTTACTCGGGGCACCCGCCCAATCAGCCCCAGCATTTT
CDR3 length: 14; J gene: TRBJ2-1; clone size: once; D gene: TRBD2; V gene: TRBV2; CDR3 protein: CASRDPGGYNEQFF; CDR3 DNA: TGTGCCAGCAGGGACCCGGGGGGGTACAATGAGCAGTTCTTC
CDR3 length: 13; J gene: TRBJ1-1; clone size: few; D gene: -; V gene: TRBV18; CDR3 protein: CASSPSSIQEAFF; CDR3 DNA: TGTGCCAGCTCACCAAGTAGCATTCAGGAAGCTTTCTTT
CDR3 length: 15; J gene: TRBJ2-7; clone size: -; D gene: TRBD1; V gene: TRBV27; CDR3 protein: CASSFRQGIAYEQYF; CDR3 DNA: TGTGCCAGCAGTTTCAGACAGGGAATAGCCTACGAGCAGTACTTC
CDR3 length: 18; J gene: TRBJ2-2; clone size: -; D gene: TRBD2; V gene: TRBV7-8; CDR3 protein: CAIPTLKSGGPRTGELFF; CDR3 DNA: TGTGCCATCCCAACGTTAAAGTCGGGGGGGCCGCGCACCGGGGAGCTGTTTTTT
CDR3 length: 15; J gene: TRBJ1-2; clone size: few; D gene: -; V gene: TRBV20-1; CDR3 protein: CSARNHRVSNYGYTF; CDR3 DNA: TGCAGTGCTAGAAATCATAGGGTTTCTAACTATGGCTACACCTTC
CDR3 length: 14; J gene: TRBJ2-4; clone size: -; D gene: TRBD2; V gene: TRBV9; CDR3 protein: CASSVAGGLNIQYF; CDR3 DNA: TGTGCCAGCAGCGTAGCGGGAGGGTTAAACATTCAGTACTTC
CDR3 length: 14; J gene: TRBJ2-3; clone size: -; D gene: TRBD2; V gene: TRBV7-9; CDR3 protein: CASSVVLAGDTQYF; CDR3 DNA: TGTGCCAGCAGCGTAGTCCTAGCGGGAGATACGCAGTATTTT
CDR3 length: 14; J gene: TRBJ1-6; clone size: -; D gene: -; V gene: TRBV28; CDR3 protein: CASSLDRRDSPLHF; CDR3 DNA: TGTGCCAGCAGCCTTGACAGGCGTGATTCACCCCTCCACTTT
CDR3 length: 16; J gene: TRBJ1-4; clone size: -; D gene: -; V gene: TRBV7-2; CDR3 protein: CACSLVGPGSNEKLFF; CDR3 DNA: TGTGCCTGCAGCTTAGTTGGGCCGGGAAGTAATGAAAAACTGTTTTTT
CDR3 length: 19; J gene: TRBJ2-3; clone size: -; D gene: TRBD1; V gene: TRBV3-1; CDR3 protein: CASSQDRSGQGWISDTQYF; CDR3 DNA: TGCGCCAGCAGCCAAGATAGGTCCGGACAGGGATGGATATCAGATACGCAGTATTTT
CDR3 length: 11; J gene: TRBJ1-2; clone size: few; D gene: -; V gene: TRBV20-1; CDR3 protein: CSATGTFGYTF; CDR3 DNA: TGCAGTGCTACGGGGACCTTTGGCTACACCTTC
CDR3 length: 17; J gene: TRBJ2-2; clone size: -; D gene: TRBD2; V gene: TRBV5-6; CDR3 protein: CASSLGPGTMITGELFF; CDR3 DNA: TGTGCCAGCAGCTTGGGTCCCGGGACTATGATAACCGGGGAGCTGTTTTTT
CDR3 length: 17; J gene: TRBJ2-7; clone size: -; D gene: -; V gene: TRBV3-1; CDR3 protein: CASSHHRDTVATFEQYF; CDR3 DNA: TGTGCCAGCAGCCATCACCGGGACACCGTCGCGACCTTCGAGCAGTACTTC
CDR3 length: 17; J gene: TRBJ2-3; clone size: few; D gene: -; V gene: TRBV5-1; CDR3 protein: CASSFTGGPSSTDTQYF; CDR3 DNA: TGCGCCAGCAGCTTCACGGGGGGCCCATCTAGCACAGATACGCAGTATTTT
CDR3 length: 11; J gene: TRBJ1-2; clone size: many; D gene: -; V gene: TRBV2; CDR3 protein: CASTIRYGYTF; CDR3 DNA: TGTGCCAGCACTATACGCTATGGCTACACCTTC